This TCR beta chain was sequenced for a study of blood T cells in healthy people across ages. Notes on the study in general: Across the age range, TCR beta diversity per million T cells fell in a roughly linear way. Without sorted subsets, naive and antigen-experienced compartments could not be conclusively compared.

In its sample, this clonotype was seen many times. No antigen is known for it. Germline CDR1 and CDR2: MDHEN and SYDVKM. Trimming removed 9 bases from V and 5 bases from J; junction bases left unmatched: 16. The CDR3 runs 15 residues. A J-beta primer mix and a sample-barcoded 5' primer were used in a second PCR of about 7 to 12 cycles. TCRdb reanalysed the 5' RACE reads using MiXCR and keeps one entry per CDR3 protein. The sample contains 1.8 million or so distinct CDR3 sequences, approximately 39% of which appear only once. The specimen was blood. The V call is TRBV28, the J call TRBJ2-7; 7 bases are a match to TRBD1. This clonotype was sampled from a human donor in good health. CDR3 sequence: CASSIGTEEFDEQYF. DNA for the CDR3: TGTGCCAGTTCAATCGGGACAGAAGAGTTCGACGAGCAGTACTTC.